The present T cell receptor (beta chain) was sequenced within a study of T cell responses to AZD1222 COVID-19 vaccine. With respect to this clone: What it recognizes is unknown.

Germline V lookup: CDR1 KGHSH, CDR2 LQKENI. Germline trimming cut 4 bases from V and 8 bases from J; bases unmatched to any gene: 13. The CDR3 runs 15 residues. Here immunoSEQ multiplex PCR was the method, and the copy in TCRdb shows in-frame clones only, minus some. The sample has under 150,000 clones; roughly 92% are singletons. Broader study findings: The study identified only a handful of AZD1222 recipients as seropositive at baseline.

This sample comprised peripheral blood, obtained 28 days after the second AZD1222 dose. The receptor's source is an adult who received the AZD1222 COVID-19 vaccine. The chain joins TRBV18 to TRBJ1-2; TRBD1 matches at 7 bases. Here the CDR3 reads CASSRDREWSEGYTF. The CDR3 DNA is TGTGCCAGCTCACGCGACAGGGAATGGTCGGAAGGCTACACCTTC.